A selection of T cell receptor beta chains follows, all from one sample in a study of T cell responses to AZD1222 COVID-19 vaccine. Profiling relied on immunoSEQ multiplex PCR, and the TCRdb table lists in-frame clones only, not all of them. This table has approximately 68,000 clones, around 87% appearing once. The input for sequencing was peripheral blood, taken on day 0 of AZD1222 vaccination. These receptors all come from an adult in good health. CDR3s include the opening cysteine and the closing phenylalanine or tryptophan. Fields, in order: D gene, V gene, clone size, J gene, CDR3 length, CDR3 DNA, CDR3 protein. A D gene is named only where the DNA matches it firmly. Some rows have no size entry. The others give once, few or many, or a class for an expanded clone.

>.|TRBV6-5|.|TRBJ1-2|11
TGTGCCAGCAGTTACCCTGGGGGCTACACCTTC
CASSYPGGYTF
>.|TRBV4-1|.|TRBJ2-5|13
TGCGCCAGCAGCCGGACTAGGGGGGAGACCCAGTACTTC
CASSRTRGETQYF
>.|TRBV28|.|TRBJ1-6|13
TGTGCCAGCAGTCCCCCTGCGGTTTCACCCCTCCACTTT
CASSPPAVSPLHF
>.|TRBV6-1|.|TRBJ1-6|15
TGTGCCAGCAGTGAAGCCCAGGGTATAGGGTCACCCCTCCACTTT
CASSEAQGIGSPLHF
>.|TRBV5-1|.|TRBJ2-1|15
TGCGCCAGCAGCCAGACAGGAGTCGCCTACAATGAGCAGTTCTTC
CASSQTGVAYNEQFF
>.|TRBV5-1|.|TRBJ2-2|15
TGCGCCAGCAGCTACAGGCAGGGCGTCCCCGGGGAGCTGTTTTTT
CASSYRQGVPGELFF
>.|TRBV5-1|.|TRBJ1-5|16
TGCGCCAGCAGCTTGGGGGAGGGGTTGGACAATCAGCCCCAGCATTTT
CASSLGEGLDNQPQHF
>.|TRBV7-6|few|TRBJ2-7|13
TGTGCCAGCAGCTTCAGGGAGAACTACGAGCAGTACTTC
CASSFRENYEQYF
>.|TRBV15|.|TRBJ2-7|16
TGTGCCACCAGCAGAGATACACAGGTTAGCTCCTACGAGCAGTACTTC
CATSRDTQVSSYEQYF
>.|TRBV5-6|.|TRBJ1-1|13
TGTGCCAGCAGCTGGGGGAGTAACACTGAAGCTTTCTTT
CASSWGSNTEAFF
>TRBD1|TRBV4-1|.|TRBJ1-2|14
TGCGCCAGCAGCCACGCAGGGGGGACTTATGGCTACACCTTC
CASSHAGGTYGYTF
>.|TRBV2|.|TRBJ1-2|14
TGTGCCAGCAGTGAAGTAGGGCTTAGCTATGGCTACACCTTC
CASSEVGLSYGYTF
>.|TRBV10-3|.|TRBJ1-2|13
TGTGCCATCAGCCTAGACAGCCCTTATGGCTACACCTTC
CAISLDSPYGYTF
>.|TRBV3-1/TRBV3-2|.|TRBJ2-3|14
TGTGCCAGCAGCCAGGATACAGCAACAGATACGCAGTATTTT
CASSQDTATDTQYF
>.|TRBV6-5|.|TRBJ1-5|14
TGTGCCAGCAGTAAACAGGGTTGGCGACAGCCCCAGCATTTT
CASSKQGWRQPQHF
>TRBD1|TRBV3-1/TRBV3-2|.|TRBJ1-1|15
TGTGCCAGCAGCCACCGGGACAGGGGTGACACTGAAGCTTTCTTT
CASSHRDRGDTEAFF
>.|TRBV30|.|TRBJ1-5|13
TGTGCCTGGAGGGCTGATAGCAATCAGCCCCAGCATTTT
CAWRADSNQPQHF
>.|TRBV27|.|TRBJ1-1|13
TGTGCCAGCAGTTTACGGACGGGAGTTGAAGCTTTCTTT
CASSLRTGVEAFF
>.|TRBV6-5|.|TRBJ1-1|13
TGTGCCAGCAGGGGAGGGCGGAACACTGAAGCTTTCTTT
CASRGGRNTEAFF
>.|TRBV5-4|.|TRBJ2-7|12
TGTGCCAGCAGCTTGACAGGGCACGAGCAGTACTTC
CASSLTGHEQYF
>TRBD2|TRBV7-9|.|TRBJ2-3|16
TGTGCCAGCAGTCCGACTAGCGGGGGGTCGGGAGATACGCAGTATTTT
CASSPTSGGSGDTQYF
>.|TRBV15|few|TRBJ2-7|15
TGTGCCACCAGCAGAGAGGCAGGGGAGTCCTACGAGCAGTACTTC
CATSREAGESYEQYF
>TRBD1|TRBV29-1|.|TRBJ1-1|14
TGCAGCGTTGACTCCGGGACAGGGAGCACTGAAGCTTTCTTT
CSVDSGTGSTEAFF
>.|TRBV7-9|.|TRBJ1-2|12
TGTGCCAGCAGCACCTCCATCGATGGCTACACCTTC
CASSTSIDGYTF
>.|TRBV15|.|TRBJ1-6|15
TGTGCCACCAGCAGAATCCGTACAGCTGAGAAGCCCCTCCACTTT
CATSRIRTAEKPLHF
>.|TRBV5-1|.|TRBJ1-1|11
TGCGCCAGCAGCACCGGACAGGAAGCTTTCTTT
CASSTGQEAFF
>.|TRBV5-1|.|TRBJ1-1|15
TGCGCCAGCAGCTCTACGACAGGTGGGAACACTGAAGCTTTCTTT
CASSSTTGGNTEAFF
>.|TRBV6-2/TRBV6-3|.|TRBJ1-6|17
TGTGCCAGCAGTAACTCGAATTACAGGTATCCCAGGGCACCCCTCCACTTT
CASSNSNYRYPRAPLHF
>.|TRBV20-1|.|TRBJ1-1|13
TGCAGTGCTAGTCACGGGGTACTTTATGAAGCTTTCTTT
CSASHGVLYEAFF
>.|TRBV19|.|TRBJ1-6|13
TGTGCCAGTAGAGACAGTCTTGATTCACCCCTCCACTTT
CASRDSLDSPLHF
>.|TRBV19|.|TRBJ1-1|15
TGTGCCAGTAGGGGTAAGGGGCAGCCCAACACTGAAGCTTTCTTT
CASRGKGQPNTEAFF
>.|TRBV5-1|.|TRBJ1-6|16
TGCGCCAGCAGCTTGGTTCCGGGGGCGGATAATTCACCCCTCCACTTT
CASSLVPGADNSPLHF
>.|TRBV3-1/TRBV3-2|.|TRBJ2-2|15
TGTGCCAGCAGGCAGCTTAGCCGCGACGCCGGGGAGCTGTTTTTT
CASRQLSRDAGELFF
>.|TRBV4-1|.|TRBJ2-1|15
TGCGCCAGCAGAATCAGGGCTAGCAGCGACAATGAGCAGTTCTTC
CASRIRASSDNEQFF
>.|TRBV5-6|once|TRBJ2-5|16
TGTGCCAGCAGCTATGAACTCGGAAGGCGGGGCGAGACCCAGTACTTC
CASSYELGRRGETQYF
>.|TRBV19|.|TRBJ2-4|14
TGTGCCAGTAGTATGCCCGTAACCAAAAACATTCAGTACTTC
CASSMPVTKNIQYF
>TRBD2|TRBV11-2|.|TRBJ2-5|15
TGTGCCAGCAGCTGGCGAGCGGGGCAACAAGAGACCCAGTACTTC
CASSWRAGQQETQYF
>.|TRBV7-9|.|TRBJ2-5|12
TGTGCCAACGACGGAAGGGGAGAGACCCAGTACTTC
CANDGRGETQYF
>TRBD2|TRBV5-1|.|TRBJ2-3|18
TGCGCCAGCAGCTTGAGTGAGGGACTAGCCTCGAGAGCAGATACGCAGTATTTT
CASSLSEGLASRADTQYF
>.|TRBV4-1|.|TRBJ1-4|13
TGCGCCAGCAGCCTAACACCGACTGAAAAACTGTTTTTT
CASSLTPTEKLFF
>.|TRBV4-3|.|TRBJ1-1|15
TGCGCCAGCAGCCTCTCGGGGAGATTGAACACTGAAGCTTTCTTT
CASSLSGRLNTEAFF
>TRBD1|TRBV5-1|.|TRBJ2-5|15
TGCGCCAGCAGCCCCGGGGACAGGGGCCAAGAGACCCAGTACTTC
CASSPGDRGQETQYF
>.|TRBV7-3|.|TRBJ1-6|14
TGTGCCAGCAGCTTAACAGGGAATAATTCACCCCTCCACTTT
CASSLTGNNSPLHF
>.|TRBV28|few|TRBJ1-1|12
TGTGCCAGCAGTTTAAGGGGGAATGAAGCTTTCTTT
CASSLRGNEAFF
>.|TRBV7-9|.|TRBJ2-7|15
TGTGCCAGCAGCTTAGCTGGGGTTTTGGGCTACGAGCAGTACTTC
CASSLAGVLGYEQYF